The present entry profiles one T cell receptor (beta chain) with its context. Its antigen is still unknown. This record comes from a study of shared clonotypes between healthy human individuals. The method was immunoSEQ multiplex PCR; TCRdb's version includes in-frame clones alone and lacks a portion of them. The sample holds roughly 890,000 clones, roughly 92% seen once. Findings and caveats of the study: Compared with memory subsets, naive subsets generally had larger estimated richness.

Germline CDR1 and CDR2: WNHNN and SYGVQD (reference sequence). The ends lost 6 bases at V and 2 bases at J; junction bases unmatched: 9. This CDR3 comprises 16 residues. CD45RO-negative cells were positively selected for CCR7, leaving out terminally differentiated effector memory CD45RA+ cells. Healthy and HIV-negative, the adult donors had no recent acute infections or vaccinations. Sequencing input: naive CD8+ T cells sorted from blood. The origin of this receptor is a man aged 25 to 40 in good health. The V call is TRBV10-1, the J call TRBJ2-3; 9 bases line up with TRBD2. The CDR3 protein is CASSPGGRGPTDTQYF. The CDR3 DNA sequence: TGCGCCAGCAGCCCCGGCGGGAGGGGGCCCACAGATACGCAGTATTTT.